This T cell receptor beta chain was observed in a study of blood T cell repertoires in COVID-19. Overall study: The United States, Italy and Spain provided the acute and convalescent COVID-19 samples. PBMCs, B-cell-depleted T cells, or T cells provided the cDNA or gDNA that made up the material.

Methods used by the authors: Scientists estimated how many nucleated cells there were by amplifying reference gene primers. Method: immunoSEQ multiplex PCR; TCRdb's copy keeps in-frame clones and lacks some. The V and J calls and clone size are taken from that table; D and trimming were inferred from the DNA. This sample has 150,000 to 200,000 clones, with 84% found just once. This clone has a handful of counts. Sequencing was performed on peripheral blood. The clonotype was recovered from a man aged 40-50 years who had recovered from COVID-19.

The chain's CDR3 is CASSSQPSGVTGTQYF. The CDR3 DNA reads TGTGCCAGCAGCTCACAACCTAGCGGGGTCACGGGGACCCAGTACTTC. The chain couples TRBV9 to TRBJ2-5, with 9 bases aligning to TRBD2. Unmatched junction bases numbered 14, after V lost 4 bases and J lost 7 bases. The CDR3 has 16 amino acids. Per the germline V gene, CDR1 is SGDLS and CDR2 is YYNGEE.